Below are 32 T cell receptor beta chains sequenced from a single sample in a study of graft-versus-host responses after intestinal transplantation. Their target antigens are unknown. The repertoire was sequenced with immunoSEQ multiplex PCR; TCRdb's copy has only in-frame clones and lacks some. The sample holds tens of thousands of clones; around 95% are singletons and the top ten take less than 0.65%. The sequencing used unstimulated CD8+ T cells sorted from spleen or lymph node cells, collected before intestinal transplant. All receptors derive from a human donor who received an intestinal transplant.

The chain joins TRBV6-6 to TRBJ2-7; D unclear. CDR3 length: 15 amino acids. Germline values: CDR1 MNHNY, CDR2 SVGAGI (reference sequence). Trimming shortened V by 3 bases and J by 3 bases, and 15 bases separated the two germline ends. The CDR3 DNA reads TGTGCCAGCAGTTATCTAGGGTTGGAAAACTACGAGCAGTACTTC. Its translation is CASSYLGLENYEQYF.

This clone was recorded only once. The rearrangement links TRBV29-1 to TRBJ2-7, with 9 bases matching TRBD2. Per the germline V gene, CDR1 is SQVTM and CDR2 is ANQGSEA. This CDR3 region has 15 residues. The V gene end was trimmed by 2 bases and the J gene end by 0 bases; junction bases not matched to a gene: 5. The CDR3 loop reads CSVELREGRSYEQYF. The DNA for the CDR3 is TGCAGCGTTGAATTGCGGGAGGGCCGCTCCTACGAGCAGTACTTC.

This chain connects TRBV28 to TRBJ1-6; tentative D call: TRBD1 (5 bases). Trimming removed 5 bases at V and 9 bases at J, with 14 bases between. This CDR3 contains 14 residues. Germline V gene sequence: CDR1 MDHEN, CDR2 SYDVKM. CDR3: CASSTDSQVSPLHF. The CDR3 bases are TGTGCCAGCAGTACCGACAGCCAGGTTTCACCCCTCCACTTT.

The rearrangement links TRBV27 to TRBJ2-1; possibly TRBD1 or TRBD2 for D (5 bases each). Trimming took 5 bases from V and 13 from J, leaving 18 bases between them. The CDR3 loop spans 13 amino acids. CDR1 and CDR2 (germline): MNHEY, SMNVEV (reference sequence). The CDR3 sequence is CASSLPGTPDQFF. In DNA, the CDR3 is TGTGCCAGCAGTCTCCCCGGGACCCCGGACCAGTTCTTC.

V gene TRBV5-6 combines with J gene TRBJ2-7, with D unclear. CDR1 is SGHDT, CDR2 YYEEEE, per germline. The ends were cut back, 0 bases at V and 3 bases at J, with 10 bases in the middle. CDR3 length: 14 residues. In nucleotides, the CDR3 is TGTGCCAGCAGCTTGGTGGGCAGAAGCTACGAGCAGTACTTC. Its protein product is CASSLVGRSYEQYF.

The V and J genes are TRBV11-2 and TRBJ2-1; D is undetermined. Trimming pared 8 bases from V and 8 bases from J, leaving 19 bases between. In germline, CDR1 is SGHAT, CDR2 FQNNGV. There are 14 residues in the CDR3. The CDR3 spells CASEVAPLFDEQFF. CDR3 coding DNA: TGTGCCAGCGAGGTGGCTCCTTTGTTTGATGAGCAGTTCTTC.

The rearrangement joins TRBV7-3 to TRBJ2-2, with 7 bases lining up with TRBD1. This CDR3 has 14 residues. Trimming at V came to 5 bases and at J to 6 bases, leaving 6 bases not matched to a gene. CDR1 SGHTA and CDR2 FQGTGA come from the germline V gene. The CDR3 loop reads CASSPDRTPGELFF. The CDR3 DNA reads TGTGCCAGCAGCCCGGACAGGACCCCCGGGGAGCTGTTTTTT.

The chain carries TRBV15 and TRBJ1-6; no firm D call. CDR1 is LNHNV and CDR2 is YYDKDF in the germline V gene (reference sequence). This CDR3 comprises 17 residues. V was cut by 3 bases and J by 3 bases, with 15 bases left in between. CDR3 loop: CATSSNPGRYYNSPLHF. The CDR3 coding sequence is TGTGCCACCAGCAGTAACCCGGGCCGTTACTATAATTCACCCCTCCACTTT.

The V and J genes are TRBV27 and TRBJ2-1; TRBD2 aligns across 8 bases. Unmatched junction bases numbered 12, after V lost 3 bases and J lost 8 bases. The CDR3 extends over 16 amino acids. CDR1 and CDR2 from the germline V gene are MNHEY and SMNVEV (reference sequence). The CDR3 is CASSFSTGGPRDEQFF. The CDR3 nucleotides read TGTGCCAGCAGTTTCTCTACGGGAGGGCCTAGGGATGAGCAGTTCTTC.

CDR3 DNA: TGTGCCAGCAGTTCACGCACAAAATCCGGGATAGCCTACGAGCAGTACTTC. This translates into CASSSRTKSGIAYEQYF. The V gene is TRBV27, the J gene TRBJ2-7; D possibly corresponds to TRBD2 (5 bases). V was cut by 4 bases and J by 2 bases, with 21 bases left in between. Germline V gene sequence: CDR1 MNHEY, CDR2 SMNVEV (reference sequence). The CDR3 length is 17 residues.

The J gene is TRBJ2-1, the V gene TRBV13, with 13 nucleotides matching TRBD2. The V and J ends lost 4 bases and 5 bases, in that order; junction bases with no gene match: 5. Germline values: CDR1 PRHDT, CDR2 FYEKMQ (reference sequence). The CDR3 consists of 16 residues. The CDR3 bases are TGTGCCAGCAGCTCGGGACTAGCGGGAATTAACAATGAGCAGTTCTTC. The encoded protein is CASSSGLAGINNEQFF.

CDR3 protein: CSVDVSYGYTF. CDR3 nucleotide sequence: TGCAGCGTTGATGTGAGCTATGGCTACACCTTC. The chain couples TRBV29-1 to TRBJ1-2; no reliable D call. Germline V CDR1 and CDR2: SQVTM, ANQGSEA. CDR3 length: 11 residues. Between the trimmed V and J ends, which lost 3 bases and 4 bases, there was a span of 6 bases.

The rearrangement joins TRBV19 to TRBJ1-3; D remains unclear. CDR1 and CDR2 from the germline V gene are LNHDA and SQIVND (reference sequence). This CDR3 region has 20 residues. With 0 bases removed from V and 0 bases from J, the gap between germline ends came to 21 bases. The CDR3 coding sequence is TGTGCCAGTAGTATAGAGGGAGGGAGCCTAATACCGCACTCTGGAAACACCATATATTTT. It specifies CASSIEGGSLIPHSGNTIYF.

The V call is TRBV18, the J call TRBJ2-7, with 9 nucleotides matching TRBD2. This CDR3 is built from 19 residues. V lost 1 base, J lost 2 bases, and 15 bases stayed unmatched. Germline V gene sequence: CDR1 KGHSH, CDR2 LQKENI. The CDR3 region has the DNA TGTGCCAGCTCACCACAAAACAGGTCCGAACAGCGGGAGGCCTACGAGCAGTACTTC. Encoded protein: CASSPQNRSEQREAYEQYF.

The chain has TRBV16 and TRBJ2-5, with D perhaps matching TRBD1 (5 bases). Germline-derived CDR1 and CDR2 are KGHSY and FQNENV. The CDR3 runs to 14 residues. V was cut by 3 bases and J by 2 bases, with 10 bases left in between. CDR3 coding DNA: TGTGCCAGCAGCCACCGGGCAGGGCAAGAGACCCAGTACTTC. Translated: CASSHRAGQETQYF.

This clone was picked up one time. The chain is built from TRBV4-3 and TRBJ2-7, with 8 bases aligning to TRBD1. The germline CDR1 and CDR2 sequences are LGHNA and YSLEER. Trimming took 4 bases from V and 4 from J; bases not matched to a gene: 6. There are 14 residues in the CDR3. The CDR3 reads CASSPQGVGYEQYF. CDR3 in DNA: TGCGCCAGCAGCCCACAGGGGGTTGGTTACGAGCAGTACTTC.

A single count supports this clone. This chain connects TRBV10-3 to TRBJ2-3, with TRBD2 identical over 7 bases. Germline assignment: CDR1 ENHRY and CDR2 SYGVKD. V trimming: 8 bases; J trimming: 5 bases; junction bases outside the gene matches: 10. The CDR3 totals 14 residues. The CDR3 region has the DNA TGTGCCATCGGGAGCGGGATCGGAATAGATACGCAGTATTTT. Translating it yields CAIGSGIGIDTQYF.

The V call is TRBV28, the J call TRBJ2-1; 8 bases align to TRBD2. CDR1 and CDR2 from the germline V gene are MDHEN and SYDVKM. The V gene end was trimmed by 4 bases and the J gene end by 4 bases; junction bases not matched to a gene: 33. This CDR3 is 24 amino acids long. The DNA of the CDR3 is TGTGCCAGCAGTTCCCCAGACGGGCCCCGGGGAGCGGGAGTTGGCCGTCCCTATTACAATGAGCAGTTCTTC. Its translation is CASSSPDGPRGAGVGRPYYNEQFF.

V is TRBV7-9 and J is TRBJ2-1; D not resolved. The V end lost 2 bases, the J end lost 5 bases, and 13 bases lay between the germline ends. The CDR3 loop spans 15 amino acids. CDR1 SEHNR and CDR2 FQNEAQ come from the germline V gene (reference sequence). This CDR3 is CASSLPVLRDNEQFF. CDR3 nucleotide sequence: TGTGCCAGCAGCTTACCGGTTTTGAGAGACAATGAGCAGTTCTTC.

The chain has TRBV6-5 and TRBJ2-1; TRBD2 matches 15 bases. The CDR3 consists of 15 residues. Germline V gene sequence: CDR1 MNHEY, CDR2 SVGAGI. V trimming: 6 bases; J trimming: 8 bases; junction bases outside the gene matches: 5. DNA of the CDR3: TGTGCCAGCAGCGTTGGACTAGCGGGAGGGGATGAGCAGTTCTTC. This gives the protein CASSVGLAGGDEQFF.

The chain recombines TRBV7-6 with TRBJ2-7; D is possibly TRBD2 (5 bases). V was pared by 1 base and J by 2 bases, with 9 bases between. This CDR3 region has 14 residues. Per germline, CDR1 SGHVS and CDR2 FNYEAQ. CDR3 sequence reads: CASSLGESAYEQYF. CDR3 coding DNA: TGTGCCAGCAGCTTAGGGGAGAGTGCCTACGAGCAGTACTTC.

The rearrangement uses TRBV5-5 and TRBJ1-4; maybe TRBD1 (6 bases). The CDR3 totals 17 residues. V was shortened by 1 base and J by 6 bases, with 19 bases between the two germline ends. CDR1 SGHKS and CDR2 YYEKEE come from the germline V gene (reference sequence). This CDR3 reads CASSLWGPKWYDEKLFF. CDR3 nucleotide sequence: TGTGCCAGCAGCTTGTGGGGGCCTAAGTGGTATGATGAAAAACTGTTTTTT.

V gene TRBV5-4 combines with J gene TRBJ2-2; D is unresolved. V lost 2 bases to trimming and J lost 7 bases, with 12 bases between them. CDR3 length equals 14 residues. Germline values: CDR1 SGHNT, CDR2 YYREEE (reference sequence). CDR3 in amino acids: CASSFDNRNGELFF. The CDR3, as DNA: TGTGCCAGCAGCTTCGACAATCGAAACGGGGAGCTGTTTTTT. Combining the CDR3 with reference TRBV5-4 and TRBJ2-2 gives the whole variable domain ETGVTQSPTHLIKTRGQQVTLRCSSQSGHNTVSWYQQALGQGPQFIFQYYREEENGRGNFPPRFSGLQFPNYSSELNVNALELDDSALYLCASSFDNRNGELFFGEGSRLTVL.

The chain joins TRBV5-1 to TRBJ2-7, with 7 bases lining up with TRBD1. Germline trimming cut 0 bases from V and 4 bases from J; bases unmatched to any gene: 7. From germline, CDR1 is SGHRS and CDR2 YFSETQ. This CDR3 is built from 15 residues. Here the CDR3 reads CASSLAGGRTYEQYF. CDR3 DNA sequence: TGCGCCAGCAGCTTGGCAGGGGGAAGGACTTACGAGCAGTACTTC.

The V call is TRBV7-9, the J call TRBJ2-3; tentatively, D is TRBD2 (6 bases). V lost 4 bases, J lost 1 base, and 9 bases lay in between. The CDR3 extends over 14 amino acids. Germline-derived CDR1 and CDR2 are SEHNR and FQNEAQ (reference sequence). CDR3 coding DNA: TGTGCCAGCAGCTCGGGACTCCGCACAGATACGCAGTATTTT. Translating it yields CASSSGLRTDTQYF.

This chain joins TRBV19 and TRBJ2-5, with 13 bases lining up with TRBD2. The CDR3 has 15 residues. V was pared by 5 bases and J by 2 bases, with 2 bases of the junction left unmatched. Per the germline V gene, CDR1 is LNHDA and CDR2 is SQIVND (reference sequence). In DNA, the CDR3 is TGTGCCAGTAGTCTGGGACTAGCGGGGCAAGAGACCCAGTACTTC. Translation gives CASSLGLAGQETQYF.

The V gene is TRBV4-1, the J gene TRBJ1-4; D gene ambiguous. CDR3 length equals 17 residues. V gave up 1 base and J gave up 6 bases, with 18 bases separating them. The germline V gene has CDR1 MGHRA and CDR2 YSYEKL. CDR3 in amino acids: CASSQVVGVGKHEKLFF. DNA of the CDR3: TGCGCCAGCAGCCAAGTGGTCGGAGTAGGGAAGCATGAAAAACTGTTTTTT.

In this sample, this clone turned up once. This rearrangement joins TRBV6-5 to TRBJ2-7; D unresolved. Per the germline V gene, CDR1 is MNHEY and CDR2 is SVGAGI. CDR3 length equals 16 residues. V shed 6 bases and J shed 0 bases, with 18 bases lying between them. The CDR3 DNA reads as TGTGCCAGCAGCTACCCCTTGGCAGAGAGCTCCTACGAGCAGTACTTC. It yields the protein CASSYPLAESSYEQYF.

The gene calls are TRBV7-3 and TRBJ1-5, with a possible D match to TRBD1 (5 bases). The CDR3 runs 15 residues. With 6 bases removed from V and 0 bases from J, the gap between germline ends came to 12 bases. Looked up from germline, CDR1 is SGHTA and CDR2 is FQGTGA. CDR3 amino acids: CASSQRGGSNQPQHF. The CDR3 coding sequence is TGTGCCAGCAGTCAAAGGGGAGGTAGCAATCAGCCCCAGCATTTT.

V is TRBV30 and J is TRBJ2-2; 7 positions match TRBD1. V lost 0 bases and J lost 0; bases outside the gene matches: 4. Looked up from germline, CDR1 is GTSNPN and CDR2 is SVGIG (reference sequence). The CDR3 runs to 16 residues. The CDR3 DNA reads as TGTGCCTGGAGTGTACAGGGGCTAGCGAACACCGGGGAGCTGTTTTTT. This translates into CAWSVQGLANTGELFF.

Only one count was recorded for this clone. The J gene is TRBJ2-2, the V gene TRBV5-4, with D perhaps matching TRBD1 (5 bases). CDR3 size: 11 residues. Germline CDR1 and CDR2: SGHNT and YYREEE (reference sequence). Trimming took 5 bases from V and 7 from J, leaving 6 bases between them. CDR3: CASSQGGELFF. The CDR3 DNA follows: TGTGCCAGCAGTCAGGGCGGGGAGCTGTTTTTT.

The chain employs TRBV27 and TRBJ2-7; 8 positions agree with TRBD1. This CDR3 is 15 amino acids long. The V and J ends lost 5 bases and 2 bases, in that order; junction bases with no gene match: 8. CDR1 MNHEY and CDR2 SMNVEV come from the germline V gene (reference sequence). The CDR3 DNA reads TGTGCCAGCAGTCCCTCCGGGACAGGCACCTACGAGCAGTACTTC. Protein: CASSPSGTGTYEQYF.